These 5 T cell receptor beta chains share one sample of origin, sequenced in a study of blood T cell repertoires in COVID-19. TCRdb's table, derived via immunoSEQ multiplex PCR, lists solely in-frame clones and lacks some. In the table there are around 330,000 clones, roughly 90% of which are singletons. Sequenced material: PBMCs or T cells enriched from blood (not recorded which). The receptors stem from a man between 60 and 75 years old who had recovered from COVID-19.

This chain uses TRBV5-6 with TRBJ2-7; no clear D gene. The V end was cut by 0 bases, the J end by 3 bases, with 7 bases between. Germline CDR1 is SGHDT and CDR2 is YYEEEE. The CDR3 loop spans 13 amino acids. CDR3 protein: CASSLAPVYEQYF. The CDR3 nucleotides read TGTGCCAGCAGCTTGGCCCCAGTCTACGAGCAGTACTTC. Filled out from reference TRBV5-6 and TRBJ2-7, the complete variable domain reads DAGVTQSPTHLIKTRGQQVTLRCSPKSGHDTVSWYQQALGQGPQFIFQYYEEEERQRGNFPDRFSGHQFPNYSSELNVNALLLGDSALYLCASSLAPVYEQYFGPGTRLTVT.

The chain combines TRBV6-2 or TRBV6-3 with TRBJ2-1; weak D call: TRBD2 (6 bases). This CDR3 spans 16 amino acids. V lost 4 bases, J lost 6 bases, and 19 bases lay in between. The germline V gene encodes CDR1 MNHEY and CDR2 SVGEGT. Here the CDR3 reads CASSLVRLRDSNEQFF. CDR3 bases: TGTGCCAGCAGTTTGGTTCGGCTGAGGGACTCCAATGAGCAGTTCTTC.

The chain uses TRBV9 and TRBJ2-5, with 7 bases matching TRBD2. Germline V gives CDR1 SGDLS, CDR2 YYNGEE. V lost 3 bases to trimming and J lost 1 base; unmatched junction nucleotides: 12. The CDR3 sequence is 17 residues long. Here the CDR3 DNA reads TGTGCCAGCAGCGCGCGGGTGGTAGCGGGTGGCCAAGAGACCCAGTACTTC. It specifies CASSARVVAGGQETQYF.

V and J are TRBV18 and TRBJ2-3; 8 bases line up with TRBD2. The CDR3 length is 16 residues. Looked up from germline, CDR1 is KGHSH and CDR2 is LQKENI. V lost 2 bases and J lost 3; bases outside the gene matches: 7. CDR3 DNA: TGTGCCAGCTCACCAGGCTCTAGCGGGCGGACAGATACGCAGTATTTT. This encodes CASSPGSSGRTDTQYF.

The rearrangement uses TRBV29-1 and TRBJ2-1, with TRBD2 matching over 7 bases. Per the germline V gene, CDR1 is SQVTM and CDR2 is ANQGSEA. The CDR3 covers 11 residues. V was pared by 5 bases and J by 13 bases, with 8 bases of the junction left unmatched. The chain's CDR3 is CSVRRASGQFF. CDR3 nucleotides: TGCAGCGTTAGGAGGGCTAGCGGTCAGTTCTTC.